The T cell receptor beta chain under discussion was sequenced for a study of cytomegalovirus exposure and HLA in healthy donors. Points from the study as a whole: Overall, approximately 150 TCR beta chains were annotated as cytomegalovirus-associated. In the roughly 120 validation repertoires, a later analysis found that first-cohort TCR clusters tended to co-occur. Confirmation was obtained in vitro that a few CMV-associated chains are specific for CMV antigens.

TCRdb's copy holds only in-frame clones and misses some; the assay was immunoSEQ multiplex PCR. The sample has roughly 180,000 clones; roughly nine tenths are singletons. This CDR3 is built from 16 residues. In germline, CDR1 is SGHNT, CDR2 YYREEE (reference sequence). Trimming left V 7 bases short and J 1 base short, with 15 bases between. Points on this clone: Antigen: not known.

This clonotype was obtained from a man aged 25-45 years in good health and CMV-seropositive. The chain links TRBV5-4 to TRBJ2-6, with D possibly called TRBD1 or TRBD2 (6 bases each). The sample comprised PBMCs. In DNA form, the CDR3 reads TGTGCCAGCGGCCTGGGGGGCCCATCTGGGGCCAACGTCCTGACTTTC. Protein product: CASGLGGPSGANVLTF.